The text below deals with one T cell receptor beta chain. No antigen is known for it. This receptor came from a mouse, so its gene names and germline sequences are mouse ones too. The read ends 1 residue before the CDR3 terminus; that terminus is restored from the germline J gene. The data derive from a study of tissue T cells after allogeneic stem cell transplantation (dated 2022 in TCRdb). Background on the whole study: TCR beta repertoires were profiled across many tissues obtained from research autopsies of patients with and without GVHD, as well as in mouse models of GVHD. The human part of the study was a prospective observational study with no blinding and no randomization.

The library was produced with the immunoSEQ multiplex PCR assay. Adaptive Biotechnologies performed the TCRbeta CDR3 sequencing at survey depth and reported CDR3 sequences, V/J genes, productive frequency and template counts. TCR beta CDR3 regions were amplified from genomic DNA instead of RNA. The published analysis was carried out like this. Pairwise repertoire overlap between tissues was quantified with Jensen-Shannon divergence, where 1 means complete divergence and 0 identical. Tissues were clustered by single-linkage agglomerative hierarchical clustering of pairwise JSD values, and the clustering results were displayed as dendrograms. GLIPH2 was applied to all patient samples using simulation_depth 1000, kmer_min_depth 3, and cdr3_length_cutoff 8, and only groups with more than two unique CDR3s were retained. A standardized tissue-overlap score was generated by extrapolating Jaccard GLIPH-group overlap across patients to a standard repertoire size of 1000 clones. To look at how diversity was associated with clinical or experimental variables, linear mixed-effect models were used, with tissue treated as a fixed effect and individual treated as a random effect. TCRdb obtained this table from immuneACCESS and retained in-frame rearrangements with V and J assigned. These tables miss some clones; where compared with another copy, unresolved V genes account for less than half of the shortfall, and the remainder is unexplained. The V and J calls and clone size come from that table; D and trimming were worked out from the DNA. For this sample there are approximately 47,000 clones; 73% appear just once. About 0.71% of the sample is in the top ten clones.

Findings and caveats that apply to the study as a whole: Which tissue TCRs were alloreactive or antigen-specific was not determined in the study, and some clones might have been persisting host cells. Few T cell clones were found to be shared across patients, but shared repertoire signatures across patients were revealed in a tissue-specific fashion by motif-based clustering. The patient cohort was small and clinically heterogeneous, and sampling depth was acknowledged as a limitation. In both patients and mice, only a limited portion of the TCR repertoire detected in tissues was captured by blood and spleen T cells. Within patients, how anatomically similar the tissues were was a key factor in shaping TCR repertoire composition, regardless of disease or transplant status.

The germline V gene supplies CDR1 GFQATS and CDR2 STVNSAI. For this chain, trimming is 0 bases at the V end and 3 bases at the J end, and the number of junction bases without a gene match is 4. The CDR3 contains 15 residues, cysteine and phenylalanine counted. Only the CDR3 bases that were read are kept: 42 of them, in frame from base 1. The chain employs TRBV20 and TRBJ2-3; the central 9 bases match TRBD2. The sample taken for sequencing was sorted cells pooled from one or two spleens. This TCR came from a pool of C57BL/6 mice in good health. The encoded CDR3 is CGARDGGARAETLYF. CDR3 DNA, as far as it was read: TGTGGTGCTAGGGATGGGGGGGCGCGGGCAGAAACGCTGTAT.